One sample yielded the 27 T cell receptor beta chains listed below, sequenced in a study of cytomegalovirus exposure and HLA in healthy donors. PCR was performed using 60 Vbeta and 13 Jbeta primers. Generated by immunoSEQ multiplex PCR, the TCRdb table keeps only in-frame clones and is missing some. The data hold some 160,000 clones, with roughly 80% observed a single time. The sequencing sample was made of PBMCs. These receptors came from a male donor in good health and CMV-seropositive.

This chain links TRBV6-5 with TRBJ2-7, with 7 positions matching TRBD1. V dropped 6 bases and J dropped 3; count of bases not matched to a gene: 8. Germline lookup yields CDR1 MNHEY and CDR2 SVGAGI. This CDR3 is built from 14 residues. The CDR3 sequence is CASSQAWDSYEQYF. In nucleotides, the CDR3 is TGTGCCAGCAGCCAAGCCTGGGACAGCTACGAGCAGTACTTC.

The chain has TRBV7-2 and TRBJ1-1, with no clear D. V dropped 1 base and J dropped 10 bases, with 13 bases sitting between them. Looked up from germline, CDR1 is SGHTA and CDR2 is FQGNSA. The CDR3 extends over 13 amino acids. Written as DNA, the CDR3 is TGTGCCAGCAGCTTAGGCCGGGAGGGCGGAGCTTTCTTT. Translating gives CASSLGREGGAFF.

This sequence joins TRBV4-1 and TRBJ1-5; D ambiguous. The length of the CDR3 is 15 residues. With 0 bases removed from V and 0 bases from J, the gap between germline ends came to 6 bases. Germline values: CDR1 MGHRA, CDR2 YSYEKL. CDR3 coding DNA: TGCGCCAGCAGCCAAGATGACAATAGCAATCAGCCCCAGCATTTT. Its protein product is CASSQDDNSNQPQHF.

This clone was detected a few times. In DNA, the CDR3 is TGCGCCAGCAGCCACGGTTCTAACTATGGCTACACCTTC. It yields the protein CASSHGSNYGYTF. V and J are TRBV4-3 and TRBJ1-2; D unresolved. The CDR3 has 13 amino acids. Germline CDR1 is LGHNA and CDR2 is YSLEER. The V end was cut by 3 bases, the J end by 0 bases, with 5 bases between.

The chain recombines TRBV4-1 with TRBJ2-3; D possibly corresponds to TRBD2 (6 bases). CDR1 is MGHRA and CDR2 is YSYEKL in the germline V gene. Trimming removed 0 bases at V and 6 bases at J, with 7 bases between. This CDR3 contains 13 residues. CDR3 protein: CASSQDGGDTQYF. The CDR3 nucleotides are TGCGCCAGCAGCCAAGATGGAGGGGATACGCAGTATTTT.

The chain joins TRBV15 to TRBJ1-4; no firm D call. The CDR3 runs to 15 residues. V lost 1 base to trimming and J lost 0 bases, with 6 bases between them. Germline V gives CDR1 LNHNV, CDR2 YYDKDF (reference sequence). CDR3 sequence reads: CATSRGQTTNEKLFF. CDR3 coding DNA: TGTGCCACCAGCAGAGGGCAGACAACTAATGAAAAACTGTTTTTT.

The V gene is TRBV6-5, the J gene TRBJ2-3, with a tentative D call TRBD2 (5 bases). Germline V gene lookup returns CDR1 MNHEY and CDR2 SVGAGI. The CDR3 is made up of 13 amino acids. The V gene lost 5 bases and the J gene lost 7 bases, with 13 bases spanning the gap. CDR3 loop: CASSAGSRHTQYF. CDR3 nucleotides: TGTGCCAGCAGTGCGGGCTCTAGGCATACGCAGTATTTT.

The CDR3, as DNA: TGTGCCAGCTCACCCGGACAGGGGGCAAATCAGCCCCAGCATTTT. Amino acids: CASSPGQGANQPQHF. The J gene is TRBJ1-5, the V gene TRBV18, with 11 bases matching TRBD1. The CDR3 is made up of 15 amino acids. The germline V gene encodes CDR1 KGHSH and CDR2 LQKENI. V was pared by 3 bases and J by 4 bases, with 2 bases of the junction left unmatched.

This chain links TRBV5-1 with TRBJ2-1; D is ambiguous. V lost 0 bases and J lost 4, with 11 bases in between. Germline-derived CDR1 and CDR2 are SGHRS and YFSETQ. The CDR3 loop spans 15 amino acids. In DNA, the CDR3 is TGCGCCAGCAGCTTGGACTCCCTAATATACAATGAGCAGTTCTTC. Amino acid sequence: CASSLDSLIYNEQFF.

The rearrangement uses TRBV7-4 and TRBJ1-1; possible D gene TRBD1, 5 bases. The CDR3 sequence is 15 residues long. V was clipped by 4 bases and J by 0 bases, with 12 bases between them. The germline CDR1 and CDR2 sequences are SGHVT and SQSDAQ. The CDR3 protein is CASSYGGRMNTEAFF. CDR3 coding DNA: TGTGCCAGCAGCTATGGGGGGAGAATGAACACTGAAGCTTTCTTT. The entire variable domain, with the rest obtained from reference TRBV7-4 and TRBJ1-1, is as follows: GAGVSQSPRYKVAKRGRDVALRCDSISGHVTLYWYRQTLGQGSEVLTYSQSDAQRDKSGRPSGRFSAERPERSVSTLKIQRTEQGDSAVYLCASSYGGRMNTEAFFGQGTRLTVV.

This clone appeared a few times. The CDR3 region has the DNA TGTGCCAGCAGCCCCCACGAAAGCATACTCTATGGCTACACCTTC. This translates into CASSPHESILYGYTF. The genes are TRBV9 and TRBJ1-2; D gene unclear. Germline V CDR1 and CDR2: SGDLS, YYNGEE. The CDR3 runs to 15 residues. V lost 4 bases and J lost 4, with 17 bases in between.

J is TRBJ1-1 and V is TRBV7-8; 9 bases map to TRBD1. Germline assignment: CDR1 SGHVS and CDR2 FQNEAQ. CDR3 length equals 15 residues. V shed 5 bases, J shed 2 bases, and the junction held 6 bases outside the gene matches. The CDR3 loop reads CASSVGQGFNTEAFF. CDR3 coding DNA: TGTGCCAGCAGCGTAGGACAGGGGTTCAACACTGAAGCTTTCTTT.

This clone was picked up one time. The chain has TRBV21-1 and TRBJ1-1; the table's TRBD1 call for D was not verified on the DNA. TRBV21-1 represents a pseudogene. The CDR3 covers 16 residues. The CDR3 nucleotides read TGTGCCAGCAGCAAAAGGGGAGACAGGTTGAACACTGAAGCTTTCTTT. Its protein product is CASSKRGDRLNTEAFF.

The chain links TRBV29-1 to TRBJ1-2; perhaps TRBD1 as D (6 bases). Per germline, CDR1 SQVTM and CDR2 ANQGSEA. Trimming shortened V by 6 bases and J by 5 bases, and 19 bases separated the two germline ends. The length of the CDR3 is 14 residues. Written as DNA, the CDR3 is TGCAGCGTGGGAGCGAGGACAGCTAGATATGGCTACACCTTC. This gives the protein CSVGARTARYGYTF.

CDR3: CASSHPDRPGANVLTF. The CDR3 DNA is TGCGCCAGCAGCCACCCGGACAGGCCGGGGGCCAACGTCCTGACTTTC. This chain links TRBV4-3 with TRBJ2-6; 7 bases fit TRBD1. The germline CDR1 and CDR2 sequences are LGHNA and YSLEER. The V gene end was trimmed by 3 bases and the J gene end by 4 bases; junction bases not matched to a gene: 6. The CDR3 has 16 residues.

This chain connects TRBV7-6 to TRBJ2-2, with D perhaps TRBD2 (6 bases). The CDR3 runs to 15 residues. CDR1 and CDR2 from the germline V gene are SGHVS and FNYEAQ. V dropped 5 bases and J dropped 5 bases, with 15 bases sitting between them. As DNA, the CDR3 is TGTGCCAGCAGCGGCGGAGGGGCGCTGACCGGGGAGCTGTTTTTT. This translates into CASSGGGALTGELFF.

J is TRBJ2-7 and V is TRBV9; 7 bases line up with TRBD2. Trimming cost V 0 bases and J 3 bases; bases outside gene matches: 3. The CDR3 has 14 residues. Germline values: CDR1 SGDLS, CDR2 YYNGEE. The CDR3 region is CASSVDPSGYEQYF. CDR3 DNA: TGTGCCAGCAGCGTAGATCCTAGCGGCTACGAGCAGTACTTC.

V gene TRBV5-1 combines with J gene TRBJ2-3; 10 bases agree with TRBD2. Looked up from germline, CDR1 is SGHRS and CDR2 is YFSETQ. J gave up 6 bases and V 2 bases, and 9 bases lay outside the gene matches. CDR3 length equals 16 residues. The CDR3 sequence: CASSFTLAGAGDTQYF. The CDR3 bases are TGCGCCAGCAGCTTCACCCTAGCGGGAGCTGGGGATACGCAGTATTTT.

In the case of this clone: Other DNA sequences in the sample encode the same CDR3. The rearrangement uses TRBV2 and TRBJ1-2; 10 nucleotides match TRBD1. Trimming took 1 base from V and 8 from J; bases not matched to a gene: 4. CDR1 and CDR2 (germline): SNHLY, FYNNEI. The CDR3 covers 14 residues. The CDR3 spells CASSEGQGAGGYTF. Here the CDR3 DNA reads TGTGCCAGCAGTGAAGGACAGGGGGCTGGGGGCTACACCTTC.

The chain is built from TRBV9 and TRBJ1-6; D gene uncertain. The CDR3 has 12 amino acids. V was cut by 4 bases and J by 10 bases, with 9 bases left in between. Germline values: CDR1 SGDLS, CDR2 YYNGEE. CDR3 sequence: CASSPAGSPLHF. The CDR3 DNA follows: TGTGCCAGCAGCCCAGCAGGATCACCCCTCCACTTT.

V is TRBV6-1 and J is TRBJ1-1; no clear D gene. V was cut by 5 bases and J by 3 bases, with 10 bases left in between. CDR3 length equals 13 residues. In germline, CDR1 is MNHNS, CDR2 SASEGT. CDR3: CASSRQFDTEAFF. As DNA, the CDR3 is TGTGCCAGCAGTCGACAATTTGACACTGAAGCTTTCTTT.

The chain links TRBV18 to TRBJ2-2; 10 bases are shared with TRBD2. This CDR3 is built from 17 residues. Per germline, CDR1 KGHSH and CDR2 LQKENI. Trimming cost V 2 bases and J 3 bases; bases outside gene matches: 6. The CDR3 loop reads CASSPASGGSYTGELFF. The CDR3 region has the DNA TGTGCCAGCTCACCAGCTAGCGGGGGCTCGTACACCGGGGAGCTGTTTTTT. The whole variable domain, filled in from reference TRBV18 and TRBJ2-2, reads NAGVMQNPRHLVRRRGQEARLRCSPMKGHSHVYWYRQLPEEGLKFMVYLQKENIIDESGMPKERFSAEFPKEGPSILRIQQVVRGDSAAYFCASSPASGGSYTGELFFGEGSRLTVL.

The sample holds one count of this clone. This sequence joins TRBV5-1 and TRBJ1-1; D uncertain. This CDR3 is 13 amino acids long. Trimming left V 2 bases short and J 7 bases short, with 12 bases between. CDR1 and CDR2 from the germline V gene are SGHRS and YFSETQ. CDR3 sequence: CASSFAGVGEAFF. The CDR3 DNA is TGCGCCAGCAGCTTTGCGGGCGTGGGTGAAGCTTTCTTT.

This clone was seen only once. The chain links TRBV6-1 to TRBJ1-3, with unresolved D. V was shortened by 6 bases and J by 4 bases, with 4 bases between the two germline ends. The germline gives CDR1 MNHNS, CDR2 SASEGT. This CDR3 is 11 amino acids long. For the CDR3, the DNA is TGTGCCAGCAGAAGCGGAAACACCATATATTTT. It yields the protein CASRSGNTIYF.

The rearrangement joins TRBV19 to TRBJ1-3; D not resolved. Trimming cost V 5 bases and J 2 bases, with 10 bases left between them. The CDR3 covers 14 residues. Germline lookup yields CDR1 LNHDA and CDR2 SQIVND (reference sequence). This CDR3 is CASSLQEAGNTIYF. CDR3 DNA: TGTGCCAGTAGTCTTCAGGAGGCTGGAAACACCATATATTTT. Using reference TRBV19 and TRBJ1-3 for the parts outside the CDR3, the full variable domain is DGGITQSPKYLFRKEGQNVTLSCEQNLNHDAMYWYRQDPGQGLRLIYYSQIVNDFQKGDIAEGYSVSREKKESFPLTVTSAQKNPTAFYLCASSLQEAGNTIYFGEGSWLTVV.

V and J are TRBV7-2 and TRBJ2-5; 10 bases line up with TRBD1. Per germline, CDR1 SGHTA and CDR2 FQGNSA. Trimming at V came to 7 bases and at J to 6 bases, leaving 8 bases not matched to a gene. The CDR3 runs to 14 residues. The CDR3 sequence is CASNTGQGTQTQYF. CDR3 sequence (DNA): TGTGCCAGCAATACGGGACAGGGGACACAGACCCAGTACTTC.

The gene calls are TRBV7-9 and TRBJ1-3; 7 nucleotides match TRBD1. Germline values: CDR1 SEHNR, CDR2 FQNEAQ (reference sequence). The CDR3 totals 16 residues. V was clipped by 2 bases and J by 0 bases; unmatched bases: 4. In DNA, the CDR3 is TGTGCCAGCAGCTTAAGGGGGACAGACTCTGGAAACACCATATATTTT. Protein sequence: CASSLRGTDSGNTIYF.